This T cell receptor beta chain stems from a study of CD8 T cells in ankylosing spondylitis. There are 14 residues in the CDR3. The V segment lost 7 bases and the J segment 9 bases; nucleotides outside the gene matches: 10. Germline assignment: CDR1 SQVTM and CDR2 ANQGSEA. TCRdb itself ran the 5' RACE reads through MiXCR, one entry per CDR3 protein. The sample contains about 310,000 distinct CDR3 sequences, less than 25% of which appear only once. The chain recombines TRBV29-1 with TRBJ2-1; 12 bases match TRBD2. The clonotype comes from a female donor with ankylosing spondylitis or in good health (not recorded which). The sample comprised blood, either unsorted or a sorted T cell fraction (not recorded which). The CDR3 here is CSDLTSGSVGEQFF. Here the CDR3 DNA reads TGCAGCGATTTGACTAGCGGGAGTGTTGGTGAGCAGTTCTTC.